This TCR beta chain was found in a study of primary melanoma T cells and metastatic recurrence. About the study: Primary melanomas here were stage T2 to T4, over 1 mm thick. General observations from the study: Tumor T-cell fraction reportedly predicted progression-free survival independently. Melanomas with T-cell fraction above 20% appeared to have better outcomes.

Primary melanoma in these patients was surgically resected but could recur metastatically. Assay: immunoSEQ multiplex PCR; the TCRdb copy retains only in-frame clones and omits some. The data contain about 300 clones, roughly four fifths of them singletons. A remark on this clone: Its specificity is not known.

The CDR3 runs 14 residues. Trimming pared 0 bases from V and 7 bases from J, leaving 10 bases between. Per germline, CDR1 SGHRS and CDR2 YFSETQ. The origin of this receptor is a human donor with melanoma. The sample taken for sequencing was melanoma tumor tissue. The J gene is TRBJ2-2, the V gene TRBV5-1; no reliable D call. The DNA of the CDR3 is TGCGCCAGCAGCTTGGCTACGGGTGGCGGGGAGCTGTTTTTT. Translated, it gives CASSLATGGGELFF.